The clone carrying this T cell receptor (beta chain) was observed a handful of times. Its antigen is not known. V shed 4 bases and J 0 bases; nucleotides not matched to a gene: 3. The CDR3 has 14 residues. Per germline, CDR1 SGHRS and CDR2 YFSETQ. The data stem from a study of naive and memory T cell subsets. General observations from the study: In naive cells, over 95% of TCR sequences were seen only once. Naive and memory repertoire findings lacked a ground truth for validation.

An equimolar mix of two oligonucleotides served as the beta constant-region primer for TRBC1 and TRBC2. The cDNA 3' end received a ligated single-stranded oligonucleotide carrying the SP2 primer and a 12-nucleotide UMI. TCRdb re-called the UMI-ligation and nested PCR reads through MiXCR, storing one row per CDR3 protein. The table lists 120,000 to 150,000 distinct CDR3 sequences, over 15% of them singletons. CMV status came from CD4+ T cell IFNgamma after overnight CMV lysate stimulation of fresh PBMCs. The rearrangement uses TRBV5-1 and TRBJ2-5; 7 nucleotides match TRBD2. The sequence was collected from a human donor in good health. Sequencing was done on a sample of naive CD4+ T cells from blood. CDR3 DNA: TGCGCCAGCAGCACAAGCGGGGACCAAGAGACCCAGTACTTC. Translation: CASSTSGDQETQYF.